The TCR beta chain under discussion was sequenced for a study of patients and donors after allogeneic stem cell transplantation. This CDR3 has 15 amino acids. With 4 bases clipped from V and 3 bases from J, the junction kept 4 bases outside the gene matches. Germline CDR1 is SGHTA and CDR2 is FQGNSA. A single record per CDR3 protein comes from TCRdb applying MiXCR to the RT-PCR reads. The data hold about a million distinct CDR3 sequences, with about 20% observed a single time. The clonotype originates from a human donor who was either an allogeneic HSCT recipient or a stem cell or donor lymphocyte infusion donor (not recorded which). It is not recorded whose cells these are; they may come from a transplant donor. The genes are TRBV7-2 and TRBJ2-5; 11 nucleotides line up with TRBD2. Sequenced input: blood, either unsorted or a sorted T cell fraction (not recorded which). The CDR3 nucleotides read TGTGCCAGCAGCTCTAGCGGGGGGCCCAAAGAGACCCAGTACTTC. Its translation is CASSSSGGPKETQYF.